The 20 T cell receptor beta chains listed next were all sequenced from one sample in a study of molecular identifiers for immune sequencing clone quantification. TCRdb recomputed calls from the PCR reads with MiXCR, one row per CDR3 protein. This sample has around 100,000 distinct CDR3 sequences; under 40% occur once, and the top ten carry about 4.2%. Sequencing used naive CD8+ T cells from blood, with Jurkat cell RNA spiked in. Described subset: FACS-sorted CD8+CD4-CCR7+CD45RA+ naive T cells. The receptors stem from a human donor in good health. Some libraries in this study had Jurkat cell RNA spiked in.

This clonotype was picked up a small number of times. This chain joins TRBV29-1 and TRBJ1-2, with D possibly being TRBD1 (6 bases). The germline CDR1 and CDR2 sequences are SQVTM and ANQGSEA. V was trimmed by 4 bases and J by 7 bases, leaving 13 bases between them. This CDR3 is built from 12 residues. The CDR3, as DNA: TGCAGCGTTGGGACAGCGAGTAGTGGCTACACCTTC. It yields the protein CSVGTASSGYTF.

This clonotype showed up just a few times. The chain combines TRBV7-9 with TRBJ2-3; D is possibly TRBD1 (5 bases). This CDR3 has 14 amino acids. Trimming cost V 4 bases and J 1 base, with 9 bases left between them. The germline CDR1 and CDR2 sequences are SEHNR and FQNEAQ (reference sequence). CDR3 residues: CASSSVTGTDTQYF. For the CDR3, the DNA is TGTGCCAGCAGCTCGGTGACAGGCACAGATACGCAGTATTTT.

Turning to this clonotype: This clone may be a read error of a much larger clone one base away. The J gene is TRBJ1-5, the V gene TRBV7-9; TRBD1 aligns across 8 bases. The germline V gene has CDR1 SEHNR and CDR2 FQNEAQ (reference sequence). The V gene end was trimmed by 8 bases and the J gene end by 3 bases; junction bases not matched to a gene: 6. The CDR3 consists of 14 residues. CDR3 amino acids: CASGRQGNNQPQHF. Written as DNA, the CDR3 is TGTGCCAGCGGTCGACAGGGGAACAATCAGCCCCAGCATTTT.

This clonotype was seen a single time. Without the conserved terminal phenylalanine or tryptophan, this CDR3 likely stems from a read error. The V call is TRBV7-6, the J call TRBJ1-5; D unclear. V was clipped by 1 base and J by 0 bases, with 13 bases between them. The CDR3 sequence is 17 residues long. CDR1 and CDR2 from the germline V gene are SGHVS and FNYEAQ. The CDR3 coding sequence is TGTGCCAGCAGCTTAGGGGATTCAGCGAATAGCAATCAGCCCCAGCATATT. This encodes CASSLGDSANSNQPQHI.

The CDR3 nucleotides are TGTGCCAGCAGCATATGGAGAAGGGCAATAGATACGCAGTATTTT. Translation: CASSIWRRAIDTQYF. The rearrangement uses TRBV28 and TRBJ2-3; no clear D. The CDR3 consists of 15 residues. Trimming took off 6 bases at V and 5 bases at J, with 18 bases between the two ends. Germline loops: CDR1 MDHEN, CDR2 SYDVKM.

For this clonotype: Just one base apart from a much larger clone, this may be a read error. V usage is TRBV12-3 or TRBV12-4 and J usage is TRBJ1-4; D gene unclear. The CDR3 runs to 14 residues. Here the CDR3 reads CASSPGRRVEKLSF. The CDR3 DNA reads as TGTGCCAGCAGTCCCGGCAGGCGGGTAGAAAAACTGTCTTTT.

This clonotype was observed a few times. This rearrangement joins TRBV11-2 to TRBJ1-5; 8 nucleotides agree with TRBD1. CDR3 length: 14 residues. The germline V gene encodes CDR1 SGHAT and CDR2 FQNNGV. V was pared by 5 bases and J by 6 bases, with 6 bases of the junction left unmatched. The CDR3 loop is CASSQGQGRQPQHF. CDR3 nucleotides: TGTGCCAGCAGCCAAGGACAGGGTCGTCAGCCCCAGCATTTT.

This clonotype was observed at least ten times. The chain carries TRBV6-6 and TRBJ1-5, with unresolved D. CDR3 length equals 14 residues. V lost 7 bases and J lost 1, with 11 bases in between. Germline V CDR1 and CDR2: MNHNY, SVGAGI (reference sequence). DNA for the CDR3: TGTGCCAGCACAGGAACTGGGAGCAATCAGCCCCAGCATTTT. It is translated as CASTGTGSNQPQHF.

The chain employs TRBV4-1 and TRBJ2-3; maybe TRBD2 (8 bases). In germline, CDR1 is MGHRA, CDR2 YSYEKL. This CDR3 spans 19 amino acids. V was cut by 0 bases and J by 2 bases, with 21 bases left in between. CDR3 bases: TGCGCCAGCAGCCAAGATGTTCAGGGGGAGCGGGAGCCCACAGATACGCAGTATTTT. This encodes CASSQDVQGEREPTDTQYF.

About this clonotype: A read error may be the cause here, since a much bigger clone is one base away. This rearrangement joins TRBV20-1 to TRBJ2-7, with D possibly TRBD1 on 5 matching bases. Germline V gene data show CDR1 as DFQATT and CDR2 as SNEGSKA (reference sequence). The CDR3 covers 13 residues. CDR3 in amino acids: CSASRRESYEQCF. The CDR3 DNA sequence: TGCAGTGCTAGTCGCAGGGAAAGTTACGAGCAGTGCTTC.

This clonotype was detected many times. CDR3 in DNA: TGCGCCAGCAGCCAAGAACCGGATACGCAGTATTTT. Its protein is CASSQEPDTQYF. This chain joins TRBV4-3 and TRBJ2-3; D uncertain. Germline V gives CDR1 LGHNA, CDR2 YSLEER. V was clipped by 0 bases and J by 6 bases, with 4 bases between them. The CDR3 totals 12 residues.

This clonotype turned up a few times. The chain recombines TRBV6-5 with TRBJ2-1; 8 positions match TRBD1. The CDR3 is made up of 15 amino acids. The V gene end was trimmed by 3 bases and the J gene end by 3 bases; junction bases not matched to a gene: 4. From germline, CDR1 is MNHEY and CDR2 SVGAGI. The CDR3 region has the DNA TGTGCCAGCAGTTATAGGACAGGGATCTACAATGAGCAGTTCTTC. Protein sequence: CASSYRTGIYNEQFF.

This clonotype showed up just once. This may be a read error: a much more frequent sequence differs by one nucleotide. The J gene is TRBJ2-2, the V gene TRBV6-2 or TRBV6-3, with 8 bases lining up with TRBD1. Germline loops: CDR1 MNHEY, CDR2 SVGEGT. The V and J ends lost 8 bases and 6 bases, in that order; junction bases with no gene match: 11. CDR3 length: 15 amino acids. CDR3 in amino acids: CASGFIQGEAGELFF. Here the CDR3 DNA reads TGTGCCAGCGGTTTCATACAGGGGGAAGCCGGGGAGCTGTTTTTT.

Comment on this clonotype: It may be a read error: a sequence one base away is much more abundant. The chain has TRBV7-9 and TRBJ1-1; D not resolved. The CDR3 is 14 residues long. Trimming removed 6 bases at V and 4 bases at J, with 15 bases between. CDR1 and CDR2 (germline): SEHNR, FQNEAQ (reference sequence). CDR3 residues: CASSSRPLSTEAFF. The CDR3 DNA reads as TGTGCCAGCAGTTCCAGGCCGTTGAGCACTGAAGCTTTCTTT.

The chain is built from TRBV11-2 and TRBJ1-1; 8 bases match TRBD1. The germline gives CDR1 SGHAT, CDR2 FQNNGV. CDR3 length: 14 amino acids. The junction had 7 bases not matched to a gene; V was cut back by 2 bases and J by 8 bases. The DNA for the CDR3 is TGTGCCAGCAGCTTATTCTACAGGGGGGGAGAAGCTTTCTTT. This translates into CASSLFYRGGEAFF.

The chain combines TRBV19 with TRBJ2-3; 8 bases align to TRBD2. The V gene end was trimmed by 3 bases and the J gene end by 4 bases; junction bases not matched to a gene: 3. The CDR3 is 14 amino acids. Germline CDR1 and CDR2: LNHDA and SQIVND (reference sequence). The CDR3 region is CASSIGLAADTQYF. CDR3 coding DNA: TGTGCCAGTAGTATCGGACTAGCAGCAGATACGCAGTATTTT. The full variable domain, its missing parts supplied by reference TRBV19 and TRBJ2-3, is DGGITQSPKYLFRKEGQNVTLSCEQNLNHDAMYWYRQDPGQGLRLIYYSQIVNDFQKGDIAEGYSVSREKKESFPLTVTSAQKNPTAFYLCASSIGLAADTQYFGPGTRLTVL.

This clonotype came up a few times. V and J are TRBV7-9 and TRBJ2-5; the D is unclear. The CDR3 consists of 11 residues. V lost 6 bases to trimming and J lost 4 bases, with 6 bases between them. Looked up from germline, CDR1 is SEHNR and CDR2 is FQNEAQ (reference sequence). The CDR3 sequence is CASRTAETQYF. The CDR3, as DNA: TGTGCCAGCAGAACCGCAGAGACCCAGTACTTC.

Details on this clonotype: The conserved final phenylalanine or tryptophan is absent from the CDR3, which likely points to a read error. J is TRBJ2-7 and V is TRBV6-5; no clear D. Germline CDR1 is MNHEY and CDR2 is SVGAGI. The CDR3 covers 11 residues. Trimming took 6 bases from V and 4 from J, leaving 7 bases between them. The CDR3 DNA follows: TGTGCCAGCAGCCTAGGTTACGAGCAGTACTCC. Protein: CASSLGYEQYS.

Of note for this clonotype: Given a much more abundant clone one base away, this may be a read error. The chain recombines TRBV5-3 with TRBJ2-1; the D gene is possibly TRBD1 (6 bases). TRBV5-3 is identified as an open reading frame with a role that is uncertain. The CDR3 runs to 14 residues. CDR3 DNA: TGTGCCAGCAGCTATCGAGACAGGAGCGGTGAGCAGTCCTTC. It translates to CASSYRDRSGEQSF.

With respect to this clonotype: The missing conserved phenylalanine or tryptophan at the end of this CDR3 makes a read error likely. The chain recombines TRBV27 with TRBJ1-6; no clear D gene. The length of the CDR3 is 14 residues. Germline CDR1 MNHEY, CDR2 SMNVEV (reference sequence). V was clipped by 6 bases and J by 0 bases, with 6 bases between them. CDR3 residues: CASRVRSYNSPLHL. The CDR3 DNA sequence: TGTGCCAGCAGAGTACGCTCCTATAATTCACCCCTCCACCTT.